This T cell receptor beta chain was found in a study of T-cell memory formation after mild COVID-19. TCRdb re-analysed the 5' RACE reads in MiXCR, keeping a single row per CDR3 protein. The profile covers some 490,000 distinct CDR3 sequences, with around a sixth appearing a single time and 10% to 15% taken by the ten largest. This clonotype was detected only once. Its antigen is not known. Study-level points and caveats: Shrinking CD4+ clones resided mostly in CM and EM, and CD8+ ones in EMRA.

J lost 8 bases, V lost 6 bases, and 9 bases had no gene match. The CDR3 is 14 amino acids. Germline V gene sequence: CDR1 MNHEY, CDR2 SVGEGT. This rearrangement joins TRBV6-2 or TRBV6-3 to TRBJ1-4, with 7 bases fitting TRBD1. Material: PBMCs or a T cell subset sorted from them (not recorded which). This receptor was taken from an adult woman who had mild COVID-19 (a few samples of this study predate the infection). Cell type and time point are not known. The CDR3 spells CASSSNRGYEKLFF. The DNA of the CDR3 is TGTGCCAGCAGCTCCAACAGGGGTTACGAAAAACTGTTTTTT.